This T cell receptor (beta chain) was captured by sequencing in a study of T cell repertoires in aging, cancer and after chemotherapy. Turning to the study itself: Patients with glioblastoma brain tumors were sampled before and after temozolomide-based therapy.

This clonotype was counted only a few times. Its cognate antigen is unknown. Germline-derived CDR1 and CDR2 are LNHDA and SQIVND (reference sequence). CDR3 length: 16 residues. V dropped 7 bases and J dropped 3 bases, with 19 bases sitting between them. TCR beta rearrangements were amplified from peripheral blood genomic DNA. Points from the study as a whole: Healthy donors lost TCR diversity with age mainly through richness, cancer patients through richness and evenness.

Rearranged V-D-J TRB sequences were amplified with a mixed TRB-A/B primer pool. Via MiXCR, TCRdb re-called the multiplex PCR reads, giving one row per CDR3 protein. The data contain about 2,000 distinct CDR3 sequences, 36% of them seen just once; the ten biggest clones take up approximately 7.6%. The sample comprised blood. The clonotype comes from a human donor with a solid tumor. The J gene is TRBJ1-5, the V gene TRBV19; D gene ambiguous. CDR3 DNA: TGTGCCAGTACCCAAAAAGTAAGACGGCCCAATCAGCCCCAGCATTTT. This sequence encodes CASTQKVRRPNQPQHF.